Listed below are T cell receptor beta chains from one sample, sequenced in a study of cytomegalovirus exposure and HLA in healthy donors. Measured with immunoSEQ multiplex PCR; TCRdb has only the in-frame clones, and not every one. This sample yields 150,000 or so clones, of which 82% are seen a single time; 6.6% belongs to the top ten. The sequenced material came from PBMCs. These receptors came from a woman in her 50s in good health and CMV-seropositive. CDR3s include the opening cysteine and the closing phenylalanine or tryptophan. The order of the fields is J gene, D gene, V gene, clone size, CDR3 protein, CDR3 DNA. D genes are given only for firm matches. Expanded clones are given a class, and other clones once, few, many or no size at all.

>TRBJ2-3|NA|TRBV9|NA
CASSVLGEGTDTQYF
TGTGCCAGCAGCGTACTCGGGGAGGGCACAGATACGCAGTATTTT
>TRBJ2-3|NA|TRBV6-5|NA
CASSIKTGPRDTQYF
TGTGCCAGCAGTATAAAGACAGGTCCGAGAGATACGCAGTATTTT
>TRBJ2-2|NA|TRBV19|NA
CASSIQLPGELFF
TGTGCCAGTAGTATCCAGTTGCCCGGGGAGCTGTTTTTT
>TRBJ1-3|NA|TRBV6-1|few
CASSEATDAGNTIYF
TGTGCCAGCAGTGAGGCTACAGACGCTGGAAACACCATATATTTT
>TRBJ1-3|TRBD1|TRBV30|once
CAWSRDRSSGNTIYF
TGTGCCTGGAGTCGGGACAGGAGCTCTGGAAACACCATATATTTT
>TRBJ2-7|TRBD2|TRBV5-8|few
CASSQGLANYEQYF
TGTGCCAGCAGCCAGGGACTAGCTAACTACGAGCAGTACTTC
>TRBJ1-4|TRBD1|TRBV28|once
CASNRPDRGAEKLFF
TGTGCCAGCAATCGTCCTGACAGGGGAGCTGAAAAACTGTTTTTT
>TRBJ2-7|NA|TRBV30|NA
CASTITGNSYEQYF
TGTGCCTCCACAATCACAGGGAATTCCTACGAGCAGTACTTC
>TRBJ1-6|NA|TRBV18|NA
CASSPQGVHNSPLHF
TGTGCCAGCTCACCACAGGGAGTGCATAATTCACCCCTCCACTTT
>TRBJ2-7|TRBD1|TRBV14|NA
CASSEEDRRSYEQYF
TGTGCCAGCAGCGAGGAGGACAGGAGATCCTACGAGCAGTACTTC
>TRBJ1-6|TRBD1|TRBV19|NA
CASGQGYNSPLHF
TGTGCCAGTGGACAGGGGTATAATTCACCCCTCCACTTT
>TRBJ2-3|TRBD2|TRBV9|few
CASSVGTSGDTQYF
TGTGCCAGCAGCGTCGGGACTAGCGGGGATACGCAGTATTTT
>TRBJ2-3|TRBD2|TRBV5-1|NA
CASSLLGGGRTDTQYF
TGCGCCAGCAGCTTGTTAGGCGGGGGAAGGACAGATACGCAGTATTTT
>TRBJ1-1|NA|TRBV21-1|once
CASKGQGAGKNTEAFF
TGTGCCAGCAAGGGACAGGGGGCGGGAAAGAACACTGAAGCTTTCTTT
>TRBJ2-7|TRBD1|TRBV2|NA
CASSKPGQGAYVYEQYF
TGTGCCAGCTCGAAGCCGGGACAGGGGGCTTATGTCTACGAGCAGTACTTC
>TRBJ2-7|NA|TRBV19|NA
CASSIRDTYEQYF
TGTGCCAGTAGTATCAGGGACACCTACGAGCAGTACTTC
>TRBJ2-3|NA|TRBV6-6|NA
CASSYSYTDTQYF
TGTGCCAGCAGTTACTCCTATACAGATACGCAGTATTTT
>TRBJ2-7|NA|TRBV4-3|NA
CASSQDIEDYEQYF
TGCGCCAGCAGCCAAGATATTGAGGACTACGAGCAGTACTTC
>TRBJ2-4|TRBD1|TRBV7-2|NA
CASSLGGQGVKNIQYF
TGTGCCAGCAGCTTAGGGGGACAGGGGGTGAAAAACATTCAGTACTTC
>TRBJ2-1|NA|TRBV18|NA
CASSPPEGFNEQFF
TGTGCCAGCTCACCACCGGAGGGGTTCAATGAGCAGTTCTTC
>TRBJ1-1|TRBD1|TRBV30|NA
CAWNRQGGTFF
TGTGCCTGGAATAGACAGGGGGGAACTTTCTTT
>TRBJ2-7|NA|TRBV6-1|NA
CASRVGHEQYF
TGTGCCAGCAGGGTGGGCCACGAGCAGTACTTC
>TRBJ1-1|NA|TRBV19|NA
CASSNGFRFTEAFF
TGTGCCAGTAGTAATGGTTTCAGATTCACTGAAGCTTTCTTT
>TRBJ1-1|NA|TRBV6-6|NA
CASSYQSNTEAFF
TGTGCCAGCAGTTACCAAAGCAACACTGAAGCTTTCTTT
>TRBJ1-1|NA|TRBV7-9|NA
CASSLGGLMNTEAFF
TGTGCCAGCAGCCTTGGTGGACTGATGAACACTGAAGCTTTCTTT
>TRBJ1-1|NA|TRBV7-2|NA
CASSLGRGAGNTEAFF
TGTGCCAGCAGCTTAGGGCGGGGGGCCGGGAACACTGAAGCTTTCTTT
>TRBJ2-2|NA|TRBV5-4|NA
CASSSGLNTGELFF
TGTGCCAGCAGCTCCGGACTTAACACCGGGGAGCTGTTTTTT
>TRBJ1-1|TRBD1|TRBV12-5|NA
CASGSTGITEAFF
TGTGCTAGTGGTTCGACAGGGATCACTGAAGCTTTCTTT
>TRBJ2-1|TRBD1|TRBV30|NA
CAWSRTGDEQFF
TGTGCCTGGAGTCGGACAGGGGATGAGCAGTTCTTC
>TRBJ2-1|TRBD2|TRBV7-9|NA
CASSLGLLAVDNEQFF
TGTGCCAGCAGCTTAGGGCTTCTAGCGGTGGACAATGAGCAGTTCTTC
>TRBJ2-3|TRBD2|TRBV7-3|few
CASSSEASGGAADTQYF
TGTGCCAGCAGCTCCGAGGCTAGCGGGGGGGCCGCAGATACGCAGTATTTT
>TRBJ1-6|TRBD1|TRBV12-5|NA
CASGLGTGLVTLHF
TGTGCTAGTGGTTTGGGGACAGGTCTGGTCACCCTCCACTTT
>TRBJ1-2|TRBD1|TRBV5-5|NA
CASSAGTGANYGYTF
TGTGCCAGCAGCGCCGGGACAGGAGCTAACTATGGCTACACCTTC
>TRBJ2-1|NA|TRBV18|few
CASSPKQGPAYNEQFF
TGTGCCAGCTCACCCAAACAGGGACCCGCCTACAATGAGCAGTTCTTC
>TRBJ1-2|TRBD1|TRBV10-2|NA
CASSESTGLAYGYTF
TGCGCCAGCAGTGAGTCGACAGGGTTGGCCTATGGCTACACCTTC
>TRBJ1-1|TRBD1|TRBV5-1|few
CASSSDRASVAFF
TGCGCCAGCAGCTCCGACAGGGCTAGTGTCGCTTTCTTT
>TRBJ1-2|TRBD1|TRBV28|NA
CASRGQGAFGYTF
TGTGCCAGCAGGGGACAGGGGGCATTTGGCTACACCTTC
>TRBJ1-2|NA|TRBV29-1|NA
CSVELAETYGYTF
TGCAGCGTTGAATTAGCAGAAACCTATGGCTACACCTTC
>TRBJ2-7|NA|TRBV30|few
CAWSNLDSYEQYF
TGTGCCTGGAGTAATTTGGACAGCTACGAGCAGTACTTC
>TRBJ1-4|TRBD1|TRBV27|few
CASSSSRGIQGKLFF
TGTGCCAGCAGTTCGTCCAGGGGGATTCAAGGAAAACTGTTTTTT
>TRBJ2-3|NA|TRBV10-1|NA
CASSVGHYPEYF
TGCGCCAGCAGTGTTGGCCACTACCCTGAGTATTTT
>TRBJ2-2|NA|TRBV9|NA
CASSSYIRTNTGELFF
TGTGCCAGCAGCTCCTATATCCGAACGAACACCGGGGAGCTGTTTTTT
>TRBJ1-2|NA|TRBV7-2|NA
CASSSAIWGRGYTF
TGTGCCAGCAGCTCGGCCATATGGGGGAGGGGCTACACCTTC
>TRBJ1-1|TRBD1|TRBV30|NA
CAWSVWQGANTEAFF
TGTGCCTGGAGTGTATGGCAGGGGGCGAACACTGAAGCTTTCTTT
>TRBJ1-1|NA|TRBV27|NA
CASSETEYTEAFF
TGTGCCAGCAGTGAGACAGAGTACACTGAAGCTTTCTTT
>TRBJ1-1|NA|TRBV9|NA
CASSVGGGSDTEAFF
TGTGCCAGCAGCGTGGGAGGGGGATCGGACACTGAAGCTTTCTTT
>TRBJ2-1|NA|TRBV7-2|NA
CASSNRTAFNEQFF
TGTGCCAGCAGCAATAGGACAGCATTCAATGAGCAGTTCTTC
>TRBJ2-1|TRBD2|TRBV9|once
CASSVLAGVYNEQFF
TGTGCCAGCAGCGTGCTAGCGGGGGTATACAATGAGCAGTTCTTC
>TRBJ1-4|NA|TRBV25-1|NA
CASSEYALNEKLFF
TGTGCCAGCAGTGAATATGCCCTAAATGAAAAACTGTTTTTT
>TRBJ1-1|NA|TRBV6-5|NA
CASSYSRQLNTEAFF
TGTGCCAGCAGTTACTCGAGGCAGCTGAACACTGAAGCTTTCTTT
>TRBJ1-5|NA|TRBV19|NA
CASSERVNQPQHF
TGTGCCAGTAGCGAACGGGTCAATCAGCCCCAGCATTTT
>TRBJ2-3|TRBD1|TRBV29-1|few
CSVEEATGGWTDTQYF
TGCAGCGTTGAAGAGGCGACAGGGGGTTGGACAGATACGCAGTATTTT
>TRBJ1-1|NA|TRBV2|NA
CASAVLGSDTEAFF
TGTGCCAGCGCAGTTTTGGGGAGTGACACTGAAGCTTTCTTT
>TRBJ2-5|NA|TRBV7-9|NA
CASSLPNQETQYF
TGTGCCAGCAGCTTACCTAACCAAGAGACCCAGTACTTC
>TRBJ1-3|NA|TRBV18|NA
CASSPRALKGMGGSGNTIYF
TGTGCCAGCTCACCACGAGCTTTGAAGGGGATGGGAGGCTCTGGAAACACCATATATTTT
>TRBJ1-2|NA|TRBV4-1|few
CASRPLGAPGGYTF
TGCGCCAGCAGACCCTTAGGGGCACCGGGTGGCTACACCTTC
>TRBJ1-3|NA|TRBV15|NA
CATSRDKEAGSASGNTIYF
TGTGCCACCAGCAGAGATAAAGAAGCAGGGTCTGCCTCTGGAAACACCATATATTTT
>TRBJ1-5|TRBD1|TRBV19|NA
CASSAGQGGNQPQHF
TGTGCCAGTAGTGCGGGACAGGGGGGCAATCAGCCCCAGCATTTT